This T cell receptor beta chain comes out of a study of early stage breast cancer tumors (dated by TCRdb to about 2017). General notes on the study: Of the roughly 15 invasive breast tumors, about a dozen were found to be estrogen receptor-positive, progesterone receptor-positive and HER2-negative. About 70% of the 12 ER+/PR+/HER2- tumors were invasive ductal carcinomas, while the other four were invasive lobular carcinomas. A read coverage of roughly 10-fold per sample was achieved on average. A total of 2,651,842 templates, representing some 1.2 million unique clonotypes, were detected across all samples. General conclusions and limits of the study: Chain pairing and functional markers such as CD4, CD8 and FOXP3 were not captured by bulk genomic DNA sequencing of unsorted cells. Because the cohort was small, analysis by tumor subtype was not possible. Enriched TCRB sequences shared across patients were found to be mostly commonly generated sequences that were unlikely to play an important role in the tumor microenvironment. Repertoires from blood and normal breast were more alike than repertoires from blood and tumor, and in about 90% of the 16 patients, comparing each tissue with blood separated tumor from normal. About 2.7-fold higher T cell density and higher clonality were observed in tumors than in adjacent normal breast tissue.

As to this clone: Its antigen is currently not known. No base qualities exist here, and no much larger clone lies one base off it.

Two independent genomic DNA replicates were amplified for each sample, with approximately 0.5 ug used for blood and approximately 1.5 ug for tumor or normal breast. Following the manufacturer's instructions, the ImmunoSeq Intro kit was used to carry out TCRB sequencing on genomic DNA. Multiplex PCR was run for about 30 cycles using proprietary primers and spike-in control sequences for absolute quantification. Single-end 150-bp reads were used to sequence an 87-bp fragment spanning the CDR3 plus the flanking V and J genes. Seven samples, each with two replicates, were multiplexed per lane of an Illumina MiSeq using version 3.0 chemistry. Under the source paper's analysis protocol: The vendor's proprietary pipeline processed the raw data and merged both replicates into a single result for each sample. Clonotypes were defined as productive rearrangements sharing the V-gene family, CDR3 amino acid sequence and J-gene segment. To compute clonality, the normalized Shannon entropy (Pielou evenness) of TCRB abundances was subtracted from 1. T cell density was estimated by dividing total templates by the number of input cells inferred from the DNA input amount. Recon was used with default parameters to estimate total repertoire diversity and clonality. Clonotypes with over 0.1% abundance in tumor and at least 32-fold higher abundance in tumor than in normal breast were defined as tumor-enriched. TCRdb carries this immuneACCESS record with in-frame sequences only. Its versions omit some clonotypes, under half of them owing to an unresolved V gene in the studies checked, with the rest unexplained. That table gives V, J and clone size, and the DNA gave D and trimming. The sample data list tens of thousands of clones, and roughly 50% of these were observed just once. Clones ranked in the top ten supply nearly 8.5% of the sample.

V gives up 6 bases and J gives up 5 bases, and the segment between their germline ends measures 20 bases. The CDR1 and CDR2 encoded by the germline V gene are SGHTA and FQGNSA. The CDR3, from cysteine to phenylalanine, totals 15 residues. Only the CDR3 DNA is retained, 45 bases long and in frame from the first base. About 18-55 mg of tumor tissue was diced and typically yielded more than 2.5 ug of DNA. The study profiled bulk TCR beta-chain repertoires in matched peripheral blood, tumor and adjacent normal breast tissue taken from fewer than 20 patients with early-stage breast cancer. Once resection was done, tumor tissue identified by eye was cut out and put into prechilled RNAlater. Tumor tissue (about 20-50 mg) was diced and then homogenized with a TissueLyser II in RLTplus buffer containing beta-mercaptoethanol and antifoaming agent. The Qiagen AllPrep DNA/RNA Mini kit was used for genomic DNA extraction.

Material for sequencing was breast tumor tissue. The chain employs TRBV7-2 and TRBJ2-7, and perhaps TRBD2 as D gene, on 6 matching bases. The TCR comes from a person between 50 and 60 years old with breast cancer. Here the CDR3 is given as CASRETRALYHEQYF. In nucleotides, the sequence is TGTGCCAGCAGGGAGACTAGGGCTTTGTACCACGAGCAGTACTTC.